Listed below are T cell receptor beta chains from one sample, sequenced in a study of early T cells in non-severe SARS-CoV-2 infection. TCRdb passed the 5' RACE reads through MiXCR, listing each CDR3 protein once. The sample has roughly 75,000 distinct CDR3 sequences; 11% are singletons. The sequenced sample was whole blood. These receptors originate from an adult who was a healthcare worker with PCR-confirmed SARS-CoV-2 infection or an uninfected control (not recorded which). Each CDR3 is given with its conserved first and last residue. The D gene is left open where the match is weak. Clone size appears in some rows only: once, few, many, or a class for an expanded clone.

TRBV4-2	15	TRBJ1-3	.	many	CASSHLRRAGNTIYF	TGTGCCAGCAGCCACCTTCGAAGGGCTGGAAACACCATATATTTT
TRBV6-4	13	TRBJ2-7	TRBD1	few	CASSRDRGYEQYF	TGTGCCAGCAGCCGGGACAGGGGATACGAGCAGTACTTC
TRBV7-2	13	TRBJ1-1	.	.	CASSELRVTEAFF	TGTGCCAGCAGCGAACTTCGCGTAACTGAAGCTTTCTTT
TRBV4-3	13	TRBJ2-5	.	many	CASSQVLAETQYF	TGCGCCAGCAGCCAAGTTTTAGCCGAGACCCAGTACTTC
TRBV29-1	13	TRBJ1-6	.	many	CSVQERTNSPLHF	TGCAGCGTTCAAGAACGGACAAACTCACCCCTCCACTTT
TRBV11-2	15	TRBJ2-7	.	many	CASSLEGTRSYEQYF	TGTGCCAGCAGCTTAGAGGGGACACGTTCCTACGAGCAGTACTTC
TRBV6-5	16	TRBJ2-6	.	few	CASSLVPTSGANVLTF	TGTGCCAGCAGCCTCGTTCCCACGTCTGGGGCCAACGTCCTGACTTTC
TRBV5-1	16	TRBJ2-4	.	.	CASSFGDRPPKNIQYF	TGCGCCAGCAGCTTCGGCGACAGGCCGCCTAAAAACATTCAGTACTTC
TRBV6-5	15	TRBJ2-5	TRBD2	many	CASSYERGGGETQYF	TGTGCCAGCAGTTATGAGCGGGGGGGAGGAGAGACCCAGTACTTC
TRBV3-1	13	TRBJ1-3	.	.	CASSQGGGNTIYF	TGTGCCAGCAGCCAAGGAGGGGGAAACACCATATATTTT
TRBV27	14	TRBJ1-4	.	many	CASSFGASNEKLFF	TGTGCCAGCAGTTTTGGAGCGAGCAATGAAAAACTGTTTTTT
TRBV7-9	16	TRBJ2-2	TRBD1	few	CASSSWDRGDTGELFF	TGTGCCAGCAGCTCGTGGGACAGGGGGGACACCGGGGAGCTGTTTTTT
TRBV9	14	TRBJ2-4	TRBD1	many	CASSPTGQGNIQYF	TGTGCCAGCAGCCCGACCGGACAGGGAAACATTCAGTACTTC
TRBV7-3	15	TRBJ2-6	.	.	CASSSLAGGANVLTF	TGTGCCAGCAGTAGCTTGGCTGGTGGGGCCAACGTCCTGACTTTC
TRBV9	17	TRBJ2-3	TRBD2	few	CASSVGTSGGMTDTQYF	TGTGCCAGCAGCGTAGGGACTAGCGGGGGGATGACAGATACGCAGTATTTT